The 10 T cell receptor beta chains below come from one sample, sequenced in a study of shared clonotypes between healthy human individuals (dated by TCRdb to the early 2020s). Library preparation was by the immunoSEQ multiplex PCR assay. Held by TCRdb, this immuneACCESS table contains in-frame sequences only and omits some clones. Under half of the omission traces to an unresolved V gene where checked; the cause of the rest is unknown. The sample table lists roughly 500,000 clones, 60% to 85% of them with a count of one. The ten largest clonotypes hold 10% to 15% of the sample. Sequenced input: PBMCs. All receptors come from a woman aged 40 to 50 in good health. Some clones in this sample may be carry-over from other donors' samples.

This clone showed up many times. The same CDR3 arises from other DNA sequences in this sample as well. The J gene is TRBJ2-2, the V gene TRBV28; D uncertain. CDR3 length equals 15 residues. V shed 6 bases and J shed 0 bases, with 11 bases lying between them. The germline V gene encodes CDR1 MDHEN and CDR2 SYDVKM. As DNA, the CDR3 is TGTGCCAGCAGCTCCGGAGAGTCGAACACCGGGGAGCTGTTTTTT. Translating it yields CASSSGESNTGELFF.

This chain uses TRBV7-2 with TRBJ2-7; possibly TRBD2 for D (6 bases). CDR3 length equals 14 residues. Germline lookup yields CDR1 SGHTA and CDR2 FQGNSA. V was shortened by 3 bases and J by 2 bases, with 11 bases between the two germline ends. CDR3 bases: TGTGCCAGCAGCTTCTCCAGGGAGGCCTACGAGCAGTACTTC. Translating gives CASSFSREAYEQYF.

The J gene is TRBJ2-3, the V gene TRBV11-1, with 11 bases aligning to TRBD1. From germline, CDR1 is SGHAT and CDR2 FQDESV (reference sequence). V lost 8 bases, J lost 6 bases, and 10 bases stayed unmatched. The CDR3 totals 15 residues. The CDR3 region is CASGTRTGGADTQYF. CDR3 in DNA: TGTGCCAGCGGAACTCGGACAGGGGGCGCGGATACGCAGTATTTT.

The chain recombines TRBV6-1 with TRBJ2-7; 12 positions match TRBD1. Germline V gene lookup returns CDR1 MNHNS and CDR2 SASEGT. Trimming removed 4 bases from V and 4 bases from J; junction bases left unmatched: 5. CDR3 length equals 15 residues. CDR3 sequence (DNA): TGTGCCAGCAGTGCCGGGACAGGGGGCAGTTACGAGCAGTACTTC. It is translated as CASSAGTGGSYEQYF.

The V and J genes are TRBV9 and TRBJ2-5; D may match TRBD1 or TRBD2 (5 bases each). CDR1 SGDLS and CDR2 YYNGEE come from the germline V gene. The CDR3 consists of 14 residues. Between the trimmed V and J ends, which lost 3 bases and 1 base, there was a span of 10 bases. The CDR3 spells CASSEGRLQETQYF. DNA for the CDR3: TGTGCCAGCAGCGAGGGACGACTCCAAGAGACCCAGTACTTC. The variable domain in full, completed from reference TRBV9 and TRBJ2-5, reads DSGVTQTPKHLITATGQRVTLRCSPRSGDLSVYWYQQSLDQGLQFLIQYYNGEERAKGNILERFSAQQFPDLHSELNLSSLELGDSALYFCASSEGRLQETQYFGPGTRLLVL.

The CDR3 reads CAISEGAHYGYTF. CDR3 nucleotide sequence: TGTGCCATCAGTGAGGGGGCCCACTATGGCTACACCTTC. V is TRBV10-3 and J is TRBJ1-2; D possibly corresponds to TRBD1 (5 bases). Trimming left V 2 bases short and J 3 bases short, with 7 bases between. This CDR3 spans 13 amino acids. Germline V gene data show CDR1 as ENHRY and CDR2 as SYGVKD.

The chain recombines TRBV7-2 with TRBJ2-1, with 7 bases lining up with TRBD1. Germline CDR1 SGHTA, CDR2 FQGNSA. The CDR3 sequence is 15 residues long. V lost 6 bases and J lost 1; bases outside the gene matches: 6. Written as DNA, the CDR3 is TGTGCCAGCAGGGAGACAGGGACGTCCTACAATGAGCAGTTCTTC. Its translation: CASRETGTSYNEQFF.

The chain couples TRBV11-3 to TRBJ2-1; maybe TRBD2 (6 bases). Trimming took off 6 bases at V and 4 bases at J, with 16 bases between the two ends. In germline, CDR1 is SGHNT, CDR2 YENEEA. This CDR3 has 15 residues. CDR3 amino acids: CASSIGRGGYNEQFF. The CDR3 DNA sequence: TGTGCCAGCAGTATAGGGCGGGGCGGGTACAATGAGCAGTTCTTC.

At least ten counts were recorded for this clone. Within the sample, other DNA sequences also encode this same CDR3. The CDR3 region is CASSLVGQGAREQFF. For the CDR3, the DNA is TGTGCCAGCAGCTTAGTTGGACAGGGGGCAAGGGAGCAGTTCTTC. The genes are TRBV7-2 and TRBJ2-1; 11 bases align to TRBD1. Germline-derived CDR1 and CDR2 are SGHTA and FQGNSA. CDR3 size: 15 residues. The ends lost 1 base at V and 10 bases at J; junction bases unmatched: 6.

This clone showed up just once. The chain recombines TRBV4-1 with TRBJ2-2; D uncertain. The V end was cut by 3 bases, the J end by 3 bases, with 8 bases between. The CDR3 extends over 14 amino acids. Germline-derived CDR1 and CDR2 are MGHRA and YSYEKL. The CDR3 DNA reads TGCGCCAGCAGCCATGGAGAGGACACCGGGGAGCTGTTTTTT. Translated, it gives CASSHGEDTGELFF.